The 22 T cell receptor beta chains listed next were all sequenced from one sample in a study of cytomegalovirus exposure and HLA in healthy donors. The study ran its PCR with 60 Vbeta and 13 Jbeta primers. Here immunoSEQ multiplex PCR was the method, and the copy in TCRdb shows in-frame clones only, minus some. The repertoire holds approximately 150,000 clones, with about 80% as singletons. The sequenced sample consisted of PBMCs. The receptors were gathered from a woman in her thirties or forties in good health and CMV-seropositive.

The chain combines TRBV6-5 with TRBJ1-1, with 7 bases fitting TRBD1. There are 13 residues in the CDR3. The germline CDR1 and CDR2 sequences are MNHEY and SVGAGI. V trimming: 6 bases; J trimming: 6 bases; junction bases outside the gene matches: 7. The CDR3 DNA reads TGTGCCAGCAGGGGGGCGCAGGGGGCTGAAGCTTTCTTT. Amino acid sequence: CASRGAQGAEAFF.

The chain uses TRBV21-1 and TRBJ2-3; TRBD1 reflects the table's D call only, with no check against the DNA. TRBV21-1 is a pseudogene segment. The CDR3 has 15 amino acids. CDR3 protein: CASSKGQKQVDTQYF. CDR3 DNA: TGTGCCAGCAGCAAAGGTCAGAAGCAGGTGGATACGCAGTATTTT.

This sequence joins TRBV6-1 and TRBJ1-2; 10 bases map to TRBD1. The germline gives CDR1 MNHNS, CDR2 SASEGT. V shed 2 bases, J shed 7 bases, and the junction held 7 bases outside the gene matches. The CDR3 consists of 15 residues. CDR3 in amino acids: CASSEWGQGRSGYTF. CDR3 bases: TGTGCCAGCAGTGAATGGGGACAGGGGAGAAGTGGCTACACCTTC.

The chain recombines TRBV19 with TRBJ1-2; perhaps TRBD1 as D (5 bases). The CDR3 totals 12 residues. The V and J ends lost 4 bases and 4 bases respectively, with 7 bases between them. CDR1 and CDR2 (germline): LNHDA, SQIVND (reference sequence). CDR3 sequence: CASSRDFYGYTF. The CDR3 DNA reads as TGTGCCAGTAGTAGGGACTTCTATGGCTACACCTTC. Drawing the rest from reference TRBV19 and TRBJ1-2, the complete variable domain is DGGITQSPKYLFRKEGQNVTLSCEQNLNHDAMYWYRQDPGQGLRLIYYSQIVNDFQKGDIAEGYSVSREKKESFPLTVTSAQKNPTAFYLCASSRDFYGYTFGSGTRLTVV.

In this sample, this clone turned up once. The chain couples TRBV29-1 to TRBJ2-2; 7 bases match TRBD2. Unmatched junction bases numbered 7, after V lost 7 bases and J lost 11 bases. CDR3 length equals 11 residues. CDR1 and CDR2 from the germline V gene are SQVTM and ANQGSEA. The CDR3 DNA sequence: TGCAGCGCATTGGGGAGGGGTGAGCTGTTTTTT. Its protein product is CSALGRGELFF.

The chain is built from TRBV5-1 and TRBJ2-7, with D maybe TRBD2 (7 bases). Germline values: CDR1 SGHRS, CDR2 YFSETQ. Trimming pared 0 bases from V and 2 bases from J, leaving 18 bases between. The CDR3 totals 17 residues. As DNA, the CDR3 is TGCGCCAGCAGCTTGGGGTGGGGGGGCCCCGCACCCTACGAGCAGTACTTC. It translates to CASSLGWGGPAPYEQYF.

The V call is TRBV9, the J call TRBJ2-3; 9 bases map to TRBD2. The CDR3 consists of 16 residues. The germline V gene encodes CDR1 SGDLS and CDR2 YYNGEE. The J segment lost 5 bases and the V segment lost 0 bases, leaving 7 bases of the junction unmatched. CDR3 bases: TGTGCCAGCAGCGTAGCTAGCGGGGCGTGGGGAGATACGCAGTATTTT. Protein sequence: CASSVASGAWGDTQYF.

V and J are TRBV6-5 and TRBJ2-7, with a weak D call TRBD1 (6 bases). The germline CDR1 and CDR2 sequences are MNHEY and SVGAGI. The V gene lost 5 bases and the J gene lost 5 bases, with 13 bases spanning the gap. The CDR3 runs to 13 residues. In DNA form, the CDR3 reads TGTGCCAGCAGTAGCACAGGGATAAACGAGCAGTACTTC. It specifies CASSSTGINEQYF.

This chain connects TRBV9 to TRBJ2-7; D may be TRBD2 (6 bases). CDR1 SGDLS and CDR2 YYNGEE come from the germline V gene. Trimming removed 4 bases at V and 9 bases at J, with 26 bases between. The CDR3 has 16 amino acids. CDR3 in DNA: TGTGCCAGCAGCCCCCGCCCGGAGGGGCAAGGTATGGGGCAGTACTTC. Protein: CASSPRPEGQGMGQYF.

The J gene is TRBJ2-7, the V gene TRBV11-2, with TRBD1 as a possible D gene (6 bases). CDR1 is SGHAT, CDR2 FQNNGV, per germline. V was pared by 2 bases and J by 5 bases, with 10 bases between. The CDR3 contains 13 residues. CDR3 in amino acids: CASSLFEGDEQYF. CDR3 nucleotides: TGTGCCAGCAGCTTATTCGAGGGGGACGAGCAGTACTTC.

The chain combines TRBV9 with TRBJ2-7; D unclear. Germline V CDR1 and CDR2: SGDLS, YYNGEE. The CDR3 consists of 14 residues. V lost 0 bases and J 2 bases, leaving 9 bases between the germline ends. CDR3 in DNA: TGTGCCAGCAGCGTAGGAGGAAGGCCCTACGAGCAGTACTTC. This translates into CASSVGGRPYEQYF.

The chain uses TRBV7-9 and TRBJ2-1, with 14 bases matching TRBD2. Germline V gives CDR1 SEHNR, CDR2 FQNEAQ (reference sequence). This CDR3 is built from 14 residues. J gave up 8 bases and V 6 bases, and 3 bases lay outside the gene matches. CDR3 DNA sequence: TGTGCCAGCAGGGGACTAGCGGGAGTAGATGAGCAGTTCTTC. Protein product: CASRGLAGVDEQFF.

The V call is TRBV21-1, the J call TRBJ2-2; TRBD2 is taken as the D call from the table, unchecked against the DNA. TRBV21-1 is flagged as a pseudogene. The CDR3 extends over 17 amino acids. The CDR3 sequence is CASSKAIGRAEGGELFF. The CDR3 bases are TGTGCCAGCAGCAAAGCGATCGGCAGGGCGGAGGGCGGGGAGCTGTTTTTT.

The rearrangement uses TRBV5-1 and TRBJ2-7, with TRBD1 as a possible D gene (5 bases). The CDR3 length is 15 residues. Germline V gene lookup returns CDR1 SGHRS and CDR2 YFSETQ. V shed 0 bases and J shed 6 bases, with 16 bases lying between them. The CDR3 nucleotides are TGCGCCAGCAGCTTGGTGGTTGGGGCTCTCGCCGAGCAGTACTTC. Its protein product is CASSLVVGALAEQYF.

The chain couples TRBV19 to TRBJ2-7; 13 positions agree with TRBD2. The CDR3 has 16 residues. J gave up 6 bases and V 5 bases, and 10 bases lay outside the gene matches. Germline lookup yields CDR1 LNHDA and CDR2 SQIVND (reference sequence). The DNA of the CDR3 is TGTGCCAGTAGTGGGGGCCCGGGACTAGCGGGACGCGAGCAGTACTTC. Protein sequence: CASSGGPGLAGREQYF.

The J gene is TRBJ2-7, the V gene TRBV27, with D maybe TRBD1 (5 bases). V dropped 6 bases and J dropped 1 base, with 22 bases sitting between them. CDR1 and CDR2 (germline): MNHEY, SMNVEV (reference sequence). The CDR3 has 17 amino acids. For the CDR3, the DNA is TGTGCCAGCAGCCCCGATCGTGGGGCTAGTTCATCCTACGAGCAGTACTTC. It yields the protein CASSPDRGASSSYEQYF.

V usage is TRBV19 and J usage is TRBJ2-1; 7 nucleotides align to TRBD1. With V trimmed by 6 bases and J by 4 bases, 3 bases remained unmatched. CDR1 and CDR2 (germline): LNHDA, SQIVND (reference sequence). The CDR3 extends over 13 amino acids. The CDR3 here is CASRQGVYNEQFF. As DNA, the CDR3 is TGTGCCAGTAGGCAGGGGGTATACAATGAGCAGTTCTTC. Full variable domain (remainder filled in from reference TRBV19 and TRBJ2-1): DGGITQSPKYLFRKEGQNVTLSCEQNLNHDAMYWYRQDPGQGLRLIYYSQIVNDFQKGDIAEGYSVSREKKESFPLTVTSAQKNPTAFYLCASRQGVYNEQFFGPGTRLTVL.

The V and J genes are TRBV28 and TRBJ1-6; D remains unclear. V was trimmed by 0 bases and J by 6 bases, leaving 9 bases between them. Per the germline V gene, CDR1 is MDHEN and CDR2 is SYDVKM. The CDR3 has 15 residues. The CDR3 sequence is CASSLWEAVNSPLHF. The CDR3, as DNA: TGTGCCAGCAGTTTATGGGAGGCAGTTAATTCACCCCTCCACTTT.

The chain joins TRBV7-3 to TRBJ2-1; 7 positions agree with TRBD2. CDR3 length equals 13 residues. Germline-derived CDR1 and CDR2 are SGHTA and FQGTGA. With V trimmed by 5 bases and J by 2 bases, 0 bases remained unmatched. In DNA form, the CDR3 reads TGTGCCAGCAGCAGCGGGACCTACAATGAGCAGTTCTTC. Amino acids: CASSSGTYNEQFF.

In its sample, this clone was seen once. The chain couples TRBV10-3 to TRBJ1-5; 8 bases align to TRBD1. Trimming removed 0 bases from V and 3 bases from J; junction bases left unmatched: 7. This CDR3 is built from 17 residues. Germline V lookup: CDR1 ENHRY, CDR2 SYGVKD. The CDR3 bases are TGTGCCATCAGTGAGTCGATGGCAGGGGGCTACAATCAGCCCCAGCATTTT. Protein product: CAISESMAGGYNQPQHF.

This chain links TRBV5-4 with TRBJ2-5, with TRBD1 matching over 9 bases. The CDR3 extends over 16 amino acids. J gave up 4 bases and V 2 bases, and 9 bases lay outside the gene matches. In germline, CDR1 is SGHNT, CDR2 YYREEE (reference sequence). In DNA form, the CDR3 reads TGTGCCAGCAGCTTACAACAGGGGGCAACACGAGAGACCCAGTACTTC. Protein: CASSLQQGATRETQYF.

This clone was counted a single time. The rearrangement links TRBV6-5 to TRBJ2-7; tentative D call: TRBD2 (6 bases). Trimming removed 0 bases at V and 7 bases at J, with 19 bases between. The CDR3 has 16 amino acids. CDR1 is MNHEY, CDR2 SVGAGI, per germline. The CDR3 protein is CASSYSGGHPGEEQYF. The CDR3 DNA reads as TGTGCCAGCAGTTACTCCGGAGGTCACCCGGGAGAGGAGCAGTACTTC.